This T cell receptor beta chain was profiled in a study of blood T cells in healthy people across ages. Germline V gene lookup returns CDR1 SGDLS and CDR2 YYNGEE. With 5 bases removed from V and 6 bases from J, the gap between germline ends came to 13 bases. CDR3 size: 13 residues. PCR was performed a second time for about 6 to 12 cycles using a sample-barcoded 5' primer and a J-beta primer mix. All cDNA molecules were each tagged by a template-switch adaptor with 12 random nucleotides. TCRdb reprocessed the 5' RACE reads via MiXCR and lists one record per CDR3 protein. The data contain approximately 880,000 distinct CDR3 sequences, under 50% of them singletons. This clonotype has only a few counts.

The chain combines TRBV9 with TRBJ2-3, with D maybe TRBD2 (6 bases). The receptor was isolated from a young man in good health. The sequenced sample consisted of blood. CDR3 amino acids: CASRGAGSDTQYF. CDR3 sequence (DNA): TGTGCCAGCAGGGGTGCGGGGAGCGATACGCAGTATTTT.